This TCR beta chain stems from a study of vaccination effects on CD4 cells after COVID-19. This table comes from immunoSEQ multiplex PCR, and its TCRdb copy is limited to in-frame clones, with some not included. The sample lists 70,000 to 85,000 clones; more than 70% were seen once. The authors isolated CD4+ T cells after nine to eleven days of culture. V was clipped by 0 bases and J by 8 bases, with 10 bases between them. The CDR3 is 13 amino acids. The germline V gene encodes CDR1 LNHDA and CDR2 SQIVND (reference sequence). Comment on this clone: Its antigen is not known.

The genes are TRBV19 and TRBJ1-1, with no clear D. The TCR was taken from a human donor who received a COVID-19 vaccine. The sample was CD4+ T cells from PBMCs cultured without peptide, taken before COVID-19 vaccination. This CDR3 reads CASSIDRRLEAFF. The DNA for the CDR3 is TGTGCCAGTAGTATAGATCGCAGGCTAGAAGCTTTCTTT.